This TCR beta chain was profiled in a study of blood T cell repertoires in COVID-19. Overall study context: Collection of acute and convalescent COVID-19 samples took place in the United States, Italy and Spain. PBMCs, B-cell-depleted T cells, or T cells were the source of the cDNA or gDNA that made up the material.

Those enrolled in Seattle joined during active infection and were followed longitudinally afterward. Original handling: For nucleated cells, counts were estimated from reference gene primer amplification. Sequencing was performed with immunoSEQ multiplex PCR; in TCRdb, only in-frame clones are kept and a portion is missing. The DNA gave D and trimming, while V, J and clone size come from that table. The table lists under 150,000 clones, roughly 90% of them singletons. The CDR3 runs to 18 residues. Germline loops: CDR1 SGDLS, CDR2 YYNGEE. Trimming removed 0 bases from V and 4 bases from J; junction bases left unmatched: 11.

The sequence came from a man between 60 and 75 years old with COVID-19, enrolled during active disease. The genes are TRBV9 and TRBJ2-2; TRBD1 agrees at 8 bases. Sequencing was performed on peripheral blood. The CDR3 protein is CASSVALGRGQVTGELFF. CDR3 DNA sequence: TGTGCCAGCAGCGTAGCTCTTGGCAGGGGGCAGGTCACCGGGGAGCTGTTTTTT.